The T cell receptor beta chain under discussion was sequenced for a study of spatial heterogeneity in lung cancer. Study-level background: Tumor-region TCR transcript counts correlated strongly with a T cell module score from matched bulk RNA-seq. Within raw reads, each unique TCR and UMI combination appeared on average more than ten times.

As to time point: sample taken at primary tumor resection. A distinct unique molecular identifier was carried by each TCR cDNA molecule. TCRdb fed the 5' RACE reads into MiXCR, producing one record per CDR3 protein. The data hold 950 to 1,500 distinct CDR3 sequences, with 13% observed a single time. Broader study findings: Tumor mutation counts were tracked by expanded intratumoral alpha and beta TCR counts. Coverage was estimated at approximately 7% of tumor T cells for alpha chains and approximately 14% for beta chains.

This clonotype is labeled medium-sized. Its antigen is unknown. This beta chain is off target for a library built for alpha chains, so its abundance means little. This material consisted of lung tumor tissue, taken at surgery. The receptor was isolated from a male donor with early-stage non-small cell lung cancer.

CDR3 DNA sequence: TGTGCCAGCAGCTTAGTCAGCGGCCCGACCGGGGAGCTGTTTTTT. This sequence encodes CASSLVSGPTGELFF. The rearrangement joins TRBV11-2 to TRBJ2-2; a weak D match, TRBD2 (5 bases). The CDR3 sequence is 15 residues long. Looked up from germline, CDR1 is SGHAT and CDR2 is FQNNGV. Trimming left V 1 base short and J 5 bases short, with 11 bases between.